In its sample, the clone carrying this T cell receptor beta chain was seen a few times. Its target is unknown. MiXCR, applied by TCRdb to the RACE reads, yields one record per CDR3 protein. The sample holds some 38,000 distinct CDR3 sequences; 9% to 9.5% are singletons and the top ten take 26%. The entry originates in a study of human T cells and chemical hapten exposure. Study-wide context: Mainly, slight library volume differences in the pool made TCR yields vary.

Whole-study results and caveats: Since the donors had alopecia, their immune response may not be the same as that of healthy people. TCRs whose frequency exceeded 1 in 1000 remained the same following DPC sensitization.

Trimming took 3 bases from V and 11 from J, leaving 11 bases between them. The CDR3 extends over 13 amino acids. Germline-derived CDR1 and CDR2 are LNHDA and SQIVND (reference sequence). The time point here: patch test 3, about 24 weeks after DPC sensitization. The treatment here: therapeutic diphenylcyclopropenone sensitization with weekly scalp DPC. Whole blood, unfractionated, served as the material for total RNA extraction. Alopecia patients between 18 and 70 years old and suitable for DPC were used as donors. The rearrangement links TRBV19 to TRBJ1-6; perhaps TRBD1 as D (6 bases). The sequence was obtained from a man aged 50-59 years with alopecia areata. Some clones in this sample may be carry-over from other donors' samples. Sequencing used whole blood, obtained in connection with sensitization to the hapten diphenylcyclopropenone (DPC). The CDR3 is CASSMQGTTPLHF. DNA for the CDR3: TGTGCCAGTAGTATGCAGGGGACTACACCCCTCCACTTT. Drawing the rest from reference TRBV19 and TRBJ1-6, the complete variable domain is DGGITQSPKYLFRKEGQNVTLSCEQNLNHDAMYWYRQDPGQGLRLIYYSQIVNDFQKGDIAEGYSVSREKKESFPLTVTSAQKNPTAFYLCASSMQGTTPLHFGNGTRLTVT.